These 31 T cell receptor beta chains share one sample of origin, sequenced in a study of graft-versus-host responses after intestinal transplantation. The assay was immunoSEQ multiplex PCR, and TCRdb's table has in-frame clones only and misses some. The sample lists 90,000 to 100,000 clones, more than 70% occurring once. The sample here was PBMCs, taken 255 days after intestinal transplant. These receptors all come from a human patient who received an intestinal transplant, so some T cells may come from the graft donor.

The genes are TRBV6-5 and TRBJ2-1; 12 bases agree with TRBD2. This CDR3 comprises 15 residues. V was clipped by 2 bases and J by 6 bases; unmatched bases: 2. Germline assignment: CDR1 MNHEY and CDR2 SVGAGI. The CDR3 sequence: CASSYETSGSNEQFF. The CDR3 DNA follows: TGTGCCAGCAGTTACGAGACTAGCGGGAGCAATGAGCAGTTCTTC.

As regards this clone: Other DNA sequences in the sample encode the same CDR3. This sequence joins TRBV30 and TRBJ1-6, with 7 positions matching TRBD1. V dropped 6 bases and J dropped 1; count of bases not matched to a gene: 3. Germline CDR1 and CDR2: GTSNPN and SVGIG (reference sequence). CDR3 length equals 14 residues. The CDR3, as DNA: TGTGCCTGCCGACAGGGTTCCTATAATTCACCCCTCCACTTT. Protein product: CACRQGSYNSPLHF.

The chain couples TRBV6-1 to TRBJ1-2; TRBD1 is a possible D gene (5 bases). The V end was cut by 5 bases, the J end by 3 bases, with 10 bases between. CDR1 and CDR2 from the germline V gene are MNHNS and SASEGT. The CDR3 contains 13 residues. The CDR3 nucleotides read TGTGCCAGCAGTACCGGGACTTACTATGGCTACACCTTC. Protein product: CASSTGTYYGYTF.

The V and J genes are TRBV29-1 and TRBJ2-1; unclear D gene. Trimming took off 7 bases at V and 2 bases at J, with 9 bases between the two ends. The germline V gene has CDR1 SQVTM and CDR2 ANQGSEA. This CDR3 has 12 residues. Written as DNA, the CDR3 is TGCAGCGCGCCCCTAGCCTACAATGAGCAGTTCTTC. Its protein is CSAPLAYNEQFF.

The chain has TRBV28 and TRBJ2-1; D may match TRBD1 or TRBD2 (5 bases each). This CDR3 region has 16 residues. Germline V lookup: CDR1 MDHEN, CDR2 SYDVKM. Trimming cost V 5 bases and J 7 bases, with 21 bases left between them. The CDR3 region has the DNA TGTGCCAGCAGTCCCATCCTAGGGACCCGAGGGAATGAGCAGTTCTTC. Translating it yields CASSPILGTRGNEQFF.

This chain links TRBV9 with TRBJ2-1, with 9 bases matching TRBD1. CDR1 is SGDLS, CDR2 YYNGEE, per germline. This CDR3 contains 15 residues. Trimming took 3 bases from V and 7 from J; bases not matched to a gene: 8. The CDR3 DNA reads as TGTGCCAGCAGCGAACAGGGGGCGCTTTCGAATGAGCAGTTCTTC. Amino acid sequence: CASSEQGALSNEQFF.

V gene TRBV4-2 combines with J gene TRBJ2-4; D gene uncertain. The CDR3 extends over 13 amino acids. Deletions cut 0 bases from V and 8 bases from J, with 8 bases between. Germline V gene sequence: CDR1 LGHNA, CDR2 YNFKEQ. Written as DNA, the CDR3 is TGTGCCAGCAGCCAAGATAGGAGAGACATTCAGTACTTC. Its protein is CASSQDRRDIQYF.

The chain recombines TRBV19 with TRBJ1-2; unclear D gene. Per the germline V gene, CDR1 is LNHDA and CDR2 is SQIVND (reference sequence). Trimming left V 5 bases short and J 4 bases short, with 17 bases between. The CDR3 sequence is 15 residues long. CDR3 region: CASSSGWELGYGYTF. CDR3 sequence (DNA): TGTGCCAGTAGTTCCGGGTGGGAACTCGGCTATGGCTACACCTTC.

In this sample, this clone turned up once. The J gene is TRBJ2-1, the V gene TRBV19; D may match TRBD1 or TRBD2 (5 bases each). The CDR3 is 13 amino acids. With 4 bases removed from V and 10 bases from J, the gap between germline ends came to 14 bases. The germline V gene has CDR1 LNHDA and CDR2 SQIVND (reference sequence). CDR3 in amino acids: CASSTPGRLEQFF. In nucleotides, the CDR3 is TGTGCCAGTAGTACTCCGGGACGGTTAGAGCAGTTCTTC.

This clone was observed a single time. The chain employs TRBV5-1 and TRBJ2-3; 11 bases are a match to TRBD2. Germline-derived CDR1 and CDR2 are SGHRS and YFSETQ. This CDR3 is 16 amino acids long. V shed 4 bases, J shed 4 bases, and the junction held 8 bases outside the gene matches. CDR3 amino acids: CASSPGATSGADTQYF. DNA for the CDR3: TGCGCCAGCAGCCCGGGGGCGACTAGCGGGGCAGATACGCAGTATTTT.

The chain has TRBV27 and TRBJ1-5, with no clear D. This CDR3 has 14 residues. CDR1 and CDR2 from the germline V gene are MNHEY and SMNVEV (reference sequence). The germline V and J ends were trimmed by 1 base and 2 bases, with 6 bases remaining between them. This chain's CDR3 is CASSLWMGNQPQHF. The CDR3 bases are TGTGCCAGCAGTTTATGGATGGGCAATCAGCCCCAGCATTTT.

The chain links TRBV19 to TRBJ2-2, with TRBD1 matching 10 bases. The CDR3 covers 15 residues. J gave up 8 bases and V 4 bases, and 7 bases lay outside the gene matches. Germline V lookup: CDR1 LNHDA, CDR2 SQIVND (reference sequence). In nucleotides, the CDR3 is TGTGCCAGTAGTACGGGACAGGGGTACGGAGGGGAGCTGTTTTTT. Translating it yields CASSTGQGYGGELFF.

The V gene is TRBV5-5, the J gene TRBJ1-5; TRBD1 is a possible D gene (6 bases). The CDR3 covers 15 residues. Trimming took off 2 bases at V and 8 bases at J, with 17 bases between the two ends. Germline lookup yields CDR1 SGHKS and CDR2 YYEKEE (reference sequence). The CDR3 DNA reads TGTGCCAGCAGCTTTGGGGGCTTGGTTTCGGAGCCCCAGCATTTT. Its protein is CASSFGGLVSEPQHF. Looking up the rest from reference TRBV5-5 and TRBJ1-5 gives the full variable domain: DAGVTQSPTHLIKTRGQQVTLRCSPISGHKSVSWYQQVLGQGPQFIFQYYEKEERGRGNFPDRFSARQFPNYSSELNVNALLLGDSALYLCASSFGGLVSEPQHFGDGTRLSIL.

This chain links TRBV6-1 with TRBJ1-1, with 9 bases lining up with TRBD1. The CDR3 length is 14 residues. The germline CDR1 and CDR2 sequences are MNHNS and SASEGT. V was clipped by 2 bases and J by 5 bases; unmatched bases: 3. The CDR3 DNA follows: TGTGCCAGCAGTGAACGGGACAGGGTGACTGAAGCTTTCTTT. Protein sequence: CASSERDRVTEAFF.

This clone was detected only once. The V call is TRBV15, the J call TRBJ1-2; D is unclear. V lost 5 bases to trimming and J lost 2 bases, with 15 bases between them. The germline V gene has CDR1 LNHNV and CDR2 YYDKDF (reference sequence). The CDR3 length is 15 residues. CDR3: CATSLDRDLNYGYTF. The CDR3 DNA sequence: TGTGCCACCAGCCTAGATCGGGATCTAAACTATGGCTACACCTTC.

The rearrangement links TRBV18 to TRBJ2-3; D uncertain. V was shortened by 6 bases and J by 9 bases, with 4 bases between the two germline ends. This CDR3 region has 9 residues. Germline CDR1 reads KGHSH; CDR2 reads LQKENI. CDR3 in DNA: TGTGCCAGCTCGCTGACGCAGTATTTT. This sequence encodes CASSLTQYF.

The V gene is TRBV28, the J gene TRBJ2-7, with 7 bases matching TRBD2. The V and J ends lost 5 bases and 6 bases, in that order; junction bases with no gene match: 10. The CDR3 spans 14 residues. The V gene's germline CDR1 is MDHEN and CDR2 SYDVKM. The CDR3 DNA sequence: TGTGCCAGCAGTCCCCTGAGCGGGACGCGCGAGCAGTACTTC. Protein product: CASSPLSGTREQYF.

The CDR3 DNA sequence: TGTGCCAGCAGTTTAGGCGGGAGCCTCTACAATGAGCAGTTCTTC. Encoded protein: CASSLGGSLYNEQFF. The gene calls are TRBV28 and TRBJ2-1; 7 bases align to TRBD2. Germline lookup yields CDR1 MDHEN and CDR2 SYDVKM. The CDR3 is 15 residues long. V lost 2 bases to trimming and J lost 3 bases; unmatched junction nucleotides: 4.

On this clone itself: This CDR3 is also generated by other DNA sequences in the sample. This sequence joins TRBV19 and TRBJ1-6; no clear D gene. Germline V lookup: CDR1 LNHDA, CDR2 SQIVND (reference sequence). The CDR3 has 16 residues. With 3 bases removed from V and 6 bases from J, the gap between germline ends came to 15 bases. This CDR3 reads CASSIGGSPINSPLHF. Written as DNA, the CDR3 is TGTGCCAGTAGTATCGGTGGTTCACCAATTAATTCACCCCTCCACTTT.

The V and J genes are TRBV28 and TRBJ1-1; possible D gene TRBD1, 5 bases. Looked up from germline, CDR1 is MDHEN and CDR2 is SYDVKM. The length of the CDR3 is 14 residues. The ends were cut back, 6 bases at V and 3 bases at J, with 14 bases in the middle. In nucleotides, the CDR3 is TGTGCCAGCAGCCTTCGGGGGTGGGACACTGAAGCTTTCTTT. Protein: CASSLRGWDTEAFF.

This chain links TRBV15 with TRBJ2-7; D gene uncertain. The CDR3 contains 14 residues. Looked up from germline, CDR1 is LNHNV and CDR2 is YYDKDF (reference sequence). V lost 2 bases and J 3 bases, leaving 11 bases between the germline ends. The CDR3 spells CATSRTLTNYEQYF. The CDR3 DNA follows: TGTGCCACCAGCAGAACACTCACGAACTACGAGCAGTACTTC.

The chain is built from TRBV28 and TRBJ2-2; D is unclear. The CDR3 extends over 11 amino acids. CDR1 and CDR2 from the germline V gene are MDHEN and SYDVKM. Between the trimmed V and J ends, which lost 3 bases and 8 bases, there was a span of 4 bases. The CDR3 region is CASSFGGELFF. As DNA, the CDR3 is TGTGCCAGCAGTTTTGGGGGGGAGCTGTTTTTT.

The chain joins TRBV4-1 to TRBJ2-5; TRBD2 agrees at 8 bases. This CDR3 contains 17 residues. The germline CDR1 and CDR2 sequences are MGHRA and YSYEKL. J lost 1 base, V lost 2 bases, and 9 bases had no gene match. CDR3 sequence: CASSQRSSGTSQETQYF. The DNA of the CDR3 is TGCGCCAGCAGCCAACGAAGTTCCGGGACTAGCCAAGAGACCCAGTACTTC.

The chain recombines TRBV5-4 with TRBJ1-4; 7 nucleotides line up with TRBD1. V lost 4 bases, J lost 5 bases, and 8 bases stayed unmatched. The CDR3 contains 15 residues. Germline V gives CDR1 SGHNT, CDR2 YYREEE (reference sequence). CDR3 in amino acids: CASSPGTRGNEKLFF. The CDR3 DNA follows: TGTGCCAGCAGCCCTGGGACCAGGGGGAATGAAAAACTGTTTTTT.

This sequence joins TRBV7-3 and TRBJ2-2; D is tentatively TRBD1 or TRBD2 (6 bases each). Trimming stripped 3 bases from V and 4 bases from J, with 21 bases between. Germline loops: CDR1 SGHTA, CDR2 FQGTGA. This CDR3 comprises 18 residues. The CDR3 DNA reads as TGTGCCAGCAGCTTGGGGGCAGGAGGGTTACAAGCCACCGGGGAGCTGTTTTTT. The encoded protein is CASSLGAGGLQATGELFF.

This clone was detected once. The chain carries TRBV5-1 and TRBJ2-5; TRBD1 aligns across 7 bases. V shed 2 bases and J 4 bases; nucleotides not matched to a gene: 8. The CDR3 covers 15 residues. Germline V gene data show CDR1 as SGHRS and CDR2 as YFSETQ. CDR3 sequence: CASSFHRGEGETQYF. CDR3 coding DNA: TGCGCCAGCAGCTTTCACAGGGGAGAAGGAGAGACCCAGTACTTC.

The chain links TRBV9 to TRBJ2-2; tentative D call: TRBD1 (6 bases). The CDR3 consists of 16 residues. Trimming took 0 bases from V and 3 from J, leaving 12 bases between them. CDR1 and CDR2 (germline): SGDLS, YYNGEE. The CDR3 sequence is CASSVVGQGYTGELFF. CDR3 sequence (DNA): TGTGCCAGCAGCGTAGTCGGCCAGGGGTACACCGGGGAGCTGTTTTTT. Using reference TRBV9 and TRBJ2-2 for the parts outside the CDR3, the full variable domain is DSGVTQTPKHLITATGQRVTLRCSPRSGDLSVYWYQQSLDQGLQFLIQYYNGEERAKGNILERFSAQQFPDLHSELNLSSLELGDSALYFCASSVVGQGYTGELFFGEGSRLTVL.

The chain couples TRBV27 to TRBJ1-1, with 9 nucleotides matching TRBD1. Germline V lookup: CDR1 MNHEY, CDR2 SMNVEV (reference sequence). Unmatched junction bases numbered 5, after V lost 5 bases and J lost 4 bases. CDR3 length: 14 residues. CDR3 loop: CASSPDRGATEAFF. DNA for the CDR3: TGTGCCAGCAGTCCCGACAGGGGGGCCACTGAAGCTTTCTTT.

The V and J genes are TRBV6-1 and TRBJ1-1, with 7 nucleotides matching TRBD1. There are 14 residues in the CDR3. Per the germline V gene, CDR1 is MNHNS and CDR2 is SASEGT. J was trimmed by 2 bases and V by 7 bases; bases with no gene match: 7. The CDR3: CASNPTGTNTEAFF. In nucleotides, the CDR3 is TGTGCCAGCAACCCGACAGGGACAAACACTGAAGCTTTCTTT.

The chain joins TRBV6-5 to TRBJ1-1; D not certain. Germline V lookup: CDR1 MNHEY, CDR2 SVGAGI. The CDR3 totals 13 residues. V was pared by 7 bases and J by 1 base, with 10 bases between. The CDR3: CASIKSGNTEAFF. The DNA for the CDR3 is TGTGCCAGCATTAAGTCGGGGAACACTGAAGCTTTCTTT.

The chain combines TRBV6-5 with TRBJ1-4, with 7 positions matching TRBD1. The J segment lost 7 bases and the V segment lost 4 bases, leaving 6 bases of the junction unmatched. The V gene's germline CDR1 is MNHEY and CDR2 SVGAGI. The CDR3 has 14 amino acids. The CDR3 coding sequence is TGTGCCAGCAGTTCCGGGACAGCTCTTGAAAAACTGTTTTTT. It codes for CASSSGTALEKLFF.